These 26 T cell receptor beta chains came from one sample sequenced in a study of blood T cell repertoires in COVID-19. Profiled with immunoSEQ multiplex PCR; TCRdb holds only in-frame clones, not every one. Found here are about 310,000 clones, 89% of them singletons; the top ten hold approximately 9.4%. The sequencing sample was made of PBMCs or T cells enriched from blood (not recorded which). The receptors shown here come from a woman between 40 and 50 years old who had recovered from COVID-19.

The chain carries TRBV4-3 and TRBJ2-1; D remains unclear. Trimming left V 0 bases short and J 0 bases short, with 6 bases between. The CDR3 is 15 amino acids. Germline CDR1 reads LGHNA; CDR2 reads YSLEER. The CDR3 DNA is TGCGCCAGCAGCCAAGATCTAGGCTCCTACAATGAGCAGTTCTTC. Its protein is CASSQDLGSYNEQFF.

This clone has only one observation. The chain recombines TRBV6-1 with TRBJ2-3; 7 nucleotides match TRBD2. V trimming: 11 bases; J trimming: 5 bases; junction bases outside the gene matches: 16. The CDR3 sequence is 15 residues long. The germline CDR1 and CDR2 sequences are MNHNS and SASEGT. CDR3 amino acids: CAHSGVPSVGDTQYF. The CDR3 coding sequence is TGTGCCCACAGCGGGGTACCATCAGTCGGAGATACGCAGTATTTT.

J is TRBJ2-3 and V is TRBV7-2, with D maybe TRBD2 (5 bases). CDR3 length: 14 amino acids. Deletions cut 3 bases from V and 2 bases from J, with 9 bases between. CDR1 is SGHTA and CDR2 is FQGNSA in the germline V gene. CDR3 bases: TGTGCCAGCAGCTTTACTAGAGCCACAGATACGCAGTATTTT. It translates to CASSFTRATDTQYF.

This chain joins TRBV18 and TRBJ1-4; D unclear. Trimming removed 5 bases at V and 2 bases at J, with 12 bases between. CDR3 length: 15 amino acids. The germline V gene encodes CDR1 KGHSH and CDR2 LQKENI. As DNA, the CDR3 is TGTGCCAGCTCATCCATCGGGGTTACTAATGAAAAACTGTTTTTT. This translates into CASSSIGVTNEKLFF.

The gene calls are TRBV10-3 and TRBJ2-3; TRBD1 matches 7 bases. Germline CDR1 reads ENHRY; CDR2 reads SYGVKD. V was pared by 8 bases and J by 1 base, with 6 bases of the junction left unmatched. CDR3 length equals 14 residues. The CDR3 reads CAIGDRDRTDTQYF. CDR3 bases: TGTGCCATCGGGGACAGAGACCGCACAGATACGCAGTATTTT.

The J gene is TRBJ2-2, the V gene TRBV7-9; TRBD1 is a possible D gene (6 bases). This CDR3 has 14 residues. V was clipped by 6 bases and J by 7 bases, with 15 bases between them. Germline values: CDR1 SEHNR, CDR2 FQNEAQ (reference sequence). The CDR3 region is CASRSSTGFGELFF. The CDR3 DNA sequence: TGTGCCAGCAGGTCCTCGACAGGCTTCGGGGAGCTGTTTTTT.

The J gene is TRBJ2-7, the V gene TRBV27; tentatively, D is TRBD2 (5 bases). V shed 2 bases and J shed 6 bases, with 14 bases lying between them. The CDR3 has 14 amino acids. Germline V gives CDR1 MNHEY, CDR2 SMNVEV (reference sequence). The chain's CDR3 is CASSLLARSFEQYF. CDR3 nucleotide sequence: TGTGCCAGCAGTTTACTAGCCCGGTCGTTCGAGCAGTACTTC.

The V gene is TRBV9, the J gene TRBJ2-7, with D maybe TRBD1 (6 bases). Germline CDR1 reads SGDLS; CDR2 reads YYNGEE. With 3 bases removed from V and 0 bases from J, the gap between germline ends came to 10 bases. This CDR3 is built from 14 residues. The CDR3 coding sequence is TGTGCCAGCAGCGGCCGGGACACCTCCTACGAGCAGTACTTC. Translating gives CASSGRDTSYEQYF.

This rearrangement joins TRBV7-2 to TRBJ2-5, with TRBD1 identical over 7 bases. The CDR3 contains 14 residues. Trimming cost V 5 bases and J 2 bases; bases outside gene matches: 5. The germline V gene has CDR1 SGHTA and CDR2 FQGNSA. The CDR3 is CASSGRQGQETQYF. For the CDR3, the DNA is TGTGCCAGCAGCGGAAGACAGGGACAAGAGACCCAGTACTTC. The variable domain in full, with the rest retrieved from reference TRBV7-2 and TRBJ2-5, is GAGVSQSPSNKVTEKGKDVELRCDPISGHTALYWYRQSLGQGLEFLIYFQGNSAPDKSGLPSDRFSAERTGGSVSTLTIQRTQQEDSAVYLCASSGRQGQETQYFGPGTRLLVL.

The rearrangement uses TRBV30 and TRBJ2-7; perhaps TRBD1 as D (6 bases). With 4 bases removed from V and 0 bases from J, the gap between germline ends came to 10 bases. The CDR3 loop spans 13 amino acids. CDR1 is GTSNPN, CDR2 SVGIG, per germline (reference sequence). The CDR3 region has the DNA TGTGCCTGGACAGGGGATGACTCCTACGAGCAGTACTTC. Its protein product is CAWTGDDSYEQYF. The whole variable domain, remainder taken from reference TRBV30 and TRBJ2-7, is SQTIHQWPATLVQPVGSPLSLECTVEGTSNPNLYWYRQAAGRGLQLLFYSVGIGQISSEVPQNLSASRPQDRQFILSSKKLLLSDSGFYLCAWTGDDSYEQYFGPGTRLTVT.

This chain connects TRBV7-6 to TRBJ2-2; 14 bases are shared with TRBD2. The CDR3 extends over 16 amino acids. Per germline, CDR1 SGHVS and CDR2 FNYEAQ. With V trimmed by 5 bases and J by 5 bases, 4 bases remained unmatched. The DNA for the CDR3 is TGTGCCAGCAGCCCAGGGACTAGCGGGAGAACCGGGGAGCTGTTTTTT. Amino acid sequence: CASSPGTSGRTGELFF.

This chain links TRBV11-2 with TRBJ1-1; 8 bases agree with TRBD1. The CDR3 length is 13 residues. Losses at the gene ends were 3 bases for V and 8 bases for J; bases not matched to a gene: 5. The germline V gene has CDR1 SGHAT and CDR2 FQNNGV. CDR3 sequence: CASSFGTGQEAFF. CDR3 nucleotides: TGTGCCAGCAGCTTTGGGACAGGTCAGGAAGCTTTCTTT. The full variable domain, with the rest looked up from reference TRBV11-2 and TRBJ1-1, is EAGVAQSPRYKIIEKRQSVAFWCNPISGHATLYWYQQILGQGPKLLIQFQNNGVVDDSQLPKDRFSAERLKGVDSTLKIQPAKLEDSAVYLCASSFGTGQEAFFGQGTRLTVV.

This rearrangement joins TRBV9 to TRBJ2-5; no definite D call. This CDR3 has 14 residues. The ends were cut back, 0 bases at V and 2 bases at J, with 8 bases in the middle. Germline V gene sequence: CDR1 SGDLS, CDR2 YYNGEE. This CDR3 reads CASSVGPRQETQYF. Here the CDR3 DNA reads TGTGCCAGCAGCGTAGGCCCCAGGCAAGAGACCCAGTACTTC.

This clone has a single count. DNA of the CDR3: TGTGCCAGCAGCGAGGGACAGGGGCTAGTTCAGCCCCAGCATTTT. It is translated as CASSEGQGLVQPQHF. The V and J genes are TRBV7-2 and TRBJ1-5, with 10 positions matching TRBD1. The CDR3 sequence is 15 residues long. V lost 5 bases, J lost 6 bases, and 7 bases stayed unmatched. Looked up from germline, CDR1 is SGHTA and CDR2 is FQGNSA.

The rearrangement links TRBV2 to TRBJ1-3; TRBD1 might be the D (5 bases). V was clipped by 4 bases and J by 4 bases, with 11 bases between them. The CDR3 spans 14 residues. Germline V gene sequence: CDR1 SNHLY, CDR2 FYNNEI. The CDR3 sequence is CASSATVRGNTIYF. For the CDR3, the DNA is TGTGCCAGCAGTGCGACAGTGAGGGGAAACACCATATATTTT.

The CDR3 spells CASSPQVDFYEQYF. The CDR3 DNA sequence: TGTGCCAGCAGTCCGCAAGTGGACTTTTACGAGCAGTACTTC. The V and J genes are TRBV27 and TRBJ2-7; tentatively, D is TRBD2 (5 bases). The CDR3 has 14 amino acids. Germline V gene data show CDR1 as MNHEY and CDR2 as SMNVEV (reference sequence). V was clipped by 5 bases and J by 4 bases, with 15 bases between them.

V and J are TRBV10-3 and TRBJ2-7; D is ambiguous. V lost 7 bases to trimming and J lost 1 base, with 11 bases between them. Germline CDR1 and CDR2: ENHRY and SYGVKD. The CDR3 is made up of 13 amino acids. The CDR3: CAITAGVSYEQYF. The CDR3 bases are TGTGCCATCACCGCAGGCGTTTCCTACGAGCAGTACTTC.

This CDR3 reads CASTPFLADNNEQFF. As DNA, the CDR3 is TGTGCCAGCACCCCCTTCCTAGCGGACAACAATGAGCAGTTCTTC. The chain recombines TRBV6-5 with TRBJ2-1; TRBD2 matches at 7 bases. The CDR3 runs 15 residues. V shed 7 bases and J 5 bases; nucleotides not matched to a gene: 11. In germline, CDR1 is MNHEY, CDR2 SVGAGI.

This chain connects TRBV4-1 to TRBJ2-7; 8 bases are shared with TRBD1. CDR1 and CDR2 from the germline V gene are MGHRA and YSYEKL. The CDR3 has 14 residues. The trim removed 5 bases at V and 3 bases at J, leaving 6 bases unmatched. The CDR3 protein is CASSFRTGLYEQYF. CDR3 DNA: TGCGCCAGCAGCTTCCGGACAGGGCTCTACGAGCAGTACTTC.

The chain has TRBV7-3 and TRBJ2-1, with 8 bases lining up with TRBD2. Trimming cost V 5 bases and J 3 bases; bases outside gene matches: 9. The CDR3 runs to 16 residues. The V gene's germline CDR1 is SGHTA and CDR2 FQGTGA. The CDR3 nucleotides are TGTGCCAGCAGCCCTATGGTAGCGGGAAGCTACAATGAGCAGTTCTTC. This translates into CASSPMVAGSYNEQFF. The full variable domain, rest sourced from reference TRBV7-3 and TRBJ2-1, is GAGVSQTPSNKVTEKGKYVELRCDPISGHTALYWYRQSLGQGPEFLIYFQGTGAADDSGLPNDRFFAVRPEGSVSTLKIQRTERGDSAVYLCASSPMVAGSYNEQFFGPGTRLTVL.

The sample holds a few counts of this clone. The genes are TRBV6-5 and TRBJ2-7; no definite D call. CDR3 length: 13 residues. Germline loops: CDR1 MNHEY, CDR2 SVGAGI. The V end lost 4 bases, the J end lost 6 bases, and 13 bases lay between the germline ends. CDR3 sequence (DNA): TGTGCCAGCAGTTCGCGACTCGCTCGCGAGCAGTACTTC. It encodes CASSSRLAREQYF.

The chain has TRBV6-5 and TRBJ2-7; D remains unclear. Looked up from germline, CDR1 is MNHEY and CDR2 is SVGAGI. The CDR3 consists of 14 residues. The germline V and J ends were trimmed by 4 bases and 5 bases, with 15 bases remaining between them. The CDR3 nucleotides are TGTGCCAGCAGTTTCCAACTACGGCCGGACGAGCAGTACTTC. This encodes CASSFQLRPDEQYF.

This clone was seen a single time. J is TRBJ2-2 and V is TRBV18, with D uncertain. Trimming removed 2 bases from V and 9 bases from J, with 19 bases in between. This CDR3 has 16 amino acids. Germline loops: CDR1 KGHSH, CDR2 LQKENI. The DNA for the CDR3 is TGTGCCAGCTCACCAGAGGATATTGGTGTTCGGAGGGAGCTGTTTTTT. Translating it yields CASSPEDIGVRRELFF.

Regarding this clone: The junction departs from germline at one end; a sequencing error may be responsible. The chain couples TRBV7-7 to TRBJ2-3; D may be TRBD1 (6 bases). The V gene's germline CDR1 is SSHAT and CDR2 FNYEAQ (reference sequence). This CDR3 comprises 13 residues. The chain's CDR3 is CASSRQAGDTQYF. As DNA, the CDR3 is TGTGCTAGCAGCCGACAGGCGGGAGATACGCAGTATTTT.

This clone has a single count. The CDR3 DNA reads TGCGCCAGCAGTATCGGGGGGCAGAACGAGCAGTACTTC. This encodes CASSIGGQNEQYF. The chain employs TRBV4-1 and TRBJ2-7, with D possibly matching TRBD2 (7 bases). This CDR3 has 13 residues. Trimming took 6 bases from V and 5 from J, leaving 14 bases between them. The germline gives CDR1 MGHRA, CDR2 YSYEKL.

V usage is TRBV23-1 and J usage is TRBJ2-1; 8 nucleotides match TRBD2. TRBV23-1 is placed among ORFs of uncertain function. V dropped 2 bases and J dropped 4; count of bases not matched to a gene: 7. The CDR3 has 16 amino acids. The CDR3 nucleotides read TGCGCCAGCAGTCAAGGTAGGGCGGGAGGATACAATGAGCAGTTCTTC. It codes for CASSQGRAGGYNEQFF.